The following is a T cell receptor (beta chain) sequence with its context. Its antigen is still unknown. This entry belongs to a study of CD8 T cell repertoires and HIV-1 epitope variants. Study as a whole: Separate wells received one of Twenty-five Gag or Nef variant peptides. Tested: three Gag epitope families, Nef HW9 and YT9. Controls included no peptide, Ebola AY9 epitope, and a CMV, EBV, flu pool.

Method: immunoSEQ multiplex PCR; TCRdb's copy keeps in-frame clones and lacks some. The data contain several thousand clones, less than 75% of them singletons. Study-wide findings and caveats: Of eight to ten antigen-specific beta clonotypes, 6 or 7 appeared to cross-react with escape variants.

Trimming removed 0 bases at V and 7 bases at J, with 6 bases between. CDR1 and CDR2 (germline): MNHNS, SASEGT. This CDR3 region has 13 residues. V and J are TRBV6-1 and TRBJ2-2; D remains ambiguous. The receptor's source is a male donor with HIV. Sequenced input: cultured CD8+ T cells derived from PBMCs. The DNA for the CDR3 is TGTGCCAGCAGTGAAGCGCAATACGGGGAGCTGTTTTTT. Translated, it gives CASSEAQYGELFF.